This is a list of T cell receptor beta chains from one sample in a study of T cell repertoires in cytomegalovirus infection. TCRdb itself ran the reads through MiXCR, one entry per CDR3 protein. Counted here are just under 300,000 distinct CDR3 sequences, about 8.8% occurring once; the ten biggest clones make up less than 3%. The sample comprised PBMCs. These receptors were taken from a human donor in good health (CMV status not recorded). Some clones in this sample may be carry-over from other donors' samples. Each CDR3 is given with its conserved first and last residue. The D gene is left open where the match is weak. Not all rows give a size; the values are once, few, many and, for expanded clones, a class.

clone_size: few; j_call: TRBJ2-1; d_call: TRBD1; v_call: TRBV3-1; cdr3_aa: CASSQNRGVPIF; cdr3_nt: TGTGCCAGCAGCCAAAACAGGGGGGTACCAATCTTC
clone_size: few; j_call: TRBJ2-5; d_call: .; v_call: TRBV29-1; cdr3_aa: CSVYLVQNQETQYF; cdr3_nt: TGCAGCGTCTACCTCGTACAGAACCAAGAGACCCAGTACTTC
clone_size: many; j_call: TRBJ2-1; d_call: TRBD2; v_call: TRBV20-1; cdr3_aa: CSALGLAGVYNEQFF; cdr3_nt: TGCAGTGCTCTAGGACTAGCGGGGGTCTACAATGAGCAGTTCTTC
clone_size: .; j_call: TRBJ1-1; d_call: .; v_call: TRBV4-3; cdr3_aa: CASSQEWTLNTEAFF; cdr3_nt: TGCGCCAGCAGCCAAGAATGGACATTGAACACTGAAGCTTTCTTT
clone_size: many; j_call: TRBJ2-1; d_call: .; v_call: TRBV7-2; cdr3_aa: CASSWGATYNEQFF; cdr3_nt: TGTGCCAGCAGCTGGGGGGCAACCTACAATGAGCAGTTCTTC
clone_size: many; j_call: TRBJ1-1; d_call: TRBD1; v_call: TRBV7-9; cdr3_aa: CASSSNRGEAFF; cdr3_nt: TGTGCCAGCAGCTCAAACAGGGGGGAAGCTTTCTTT
clone_size: many; j_call: TRBJ1-5; d_call: .; v_call: TRBV28; cdr3_aa: CASRFDSIQPQHF; cdr3_nt: TGTGCCAGCAGATTTGACAGTATACAGCCCCAGCATTTT
clone_size: many; j_call: TRBJ2-1; d_call: .; v_call: TRBV20-1; cdr3_aa: CSARDMGLAQFF; cdr3_nt: TGCAGTGCTAGAGATATGGGCCTGGCGCAGTTCTTC
clone_size: .; j_call: TRBJ2-3; d_call: TRBD2; v_call: TRBV10-3; cdr3_aa: CAIRRGLAGGVTDTQYF; cdr3_nt: TGTGCCATCAGGAGGGGTCTAGCGGGGGGCGTCACAGATACGCAGTATTTT
clone_size: many; j_call: TRBJ1-2; d_call: TRBD1; v_call: TRBV10-2; cdr3_aa: CASSDIQGARGYTF; cdr3_nt: TGCGCCAGCAGTGACATACAGGGGGCTCGGGGCTACACCTTC
clone_size: many; j_call: TRBJ2-3; d_call: .; v_call: TRBV28; cdr3_aa: CASRGYRASTDTQYF; cdr3_nt: TGTGCCAGCAGGGGATACAGGGCTAGCACAGATACGCAGTATTTT
clone_size: .; j_call: TRBJ1-4; d_call: .; v_call: TRBV20-1; cdr3_aa: CSARVGATNEKLFF; cdr3_nt: TGCAGTGCTAGAGTCGGTGCAACTAATGAAAAACTGTTTTTT
clone_size: many; j_call: TRBJ2-3; d_call: TRBD1; v_call: TRBV27; cdr3_aa: CASSRTGVGTQYF; cdr3_nt: TGTGCCAGCAGTCGGACAGGGGTGGGTACGCAGTATTTT
clone_size: many; j_call: TRBJ1-4; d_call: .; v_call: TRBV7-2; cdr3_aa: CASSFSPDEKLFF; cdr3_nt: TGTGCCAGCAGCTTCTCCCCGGATGAAAAACTGTTTTTT
clone_size: many; j_call: TRBJ2-3; d_call: TRBD1; v_call: TRBV7-8; cdr3_aa: CASSRDRDPQYF; cdr3_nt: TGTGCCAGCAGCAGAGACAGGGACCCGCAGTATTTT
clone_size: many; j_call: TRBJ1-1; d_call: TRBD1; v_call: TRBV7-6; cdr3_aa: CASSLLHGAGGNTEAFF; cdr3_nt: TGTGCCAGCAGCTTATTACACGGGGCAGGGGGGAACACTGAAGCTTTCTTT
clone_size: many; j_call: TRBJ2-2; d_call: TRBD1; v_call: TRBV6-1; cdr3_aa: CASSLRTGPTGELFF; cdr3_nt: TGTGCCAGCAGTCTTCGGACAGGGCCCACCGGGGAGCTGTTTTTT
clone_size: .; j_call: TRBJ1-6; d_call: TRBD1; v_call: TRBV20-1; cdr3_aa: CSARDRGSGNSPLHF; cdr3_nt: TGCAGTGCTAGAGACAGGGGGTCAGGGAATTCACCCCTCCACTTT
clone_size: few; j_call: TRBJ2-5; d_call: TRBD2; v_call: TRBV6-5; cdr3_aa: CASRTIVRGVNQETQYF; cdr3_nt: TGTGCCAGCAGGACCATAGTGCGGGGGGTAAACCAAGAGACCCAGTACTTC
clone_size: many; j_call: TRBJ2-5; d_call: .; v_call: TRBV11-2; cdr3_aa: CASSRRGTDIQETQYF; cdr3_nt: TGTGCCAGCAGTCGTAGGGGGACGGATATTCAAGAGACCCAGTACTTC
clone_size: many; j_call: TRBJ2-2; d_call: TRBD2; v_call: TRBV20-1; cdr3_aa: CSAYRGANTGELFF; cdr3_nt: TGCAGTGCTTACCGGGGGGCGAACACCGGGGAGCTGTTTTTT
clone_size: many; j_call: TRBJ2-3; d_call: .; v_call: TRBV7-2; cdr3_aa: CASSFGGGRDTQYF; cdr3_nt: TGTGCCAGCAGCTTCGGAGGGGGCAGAGATACGCAGTATTTT
clone_size: many; j_call: TRBJ2-1; d_call: .; v_call: TRBV28; cdr3_aa: CASTTGGRNEQFF; cdr3_nt: TGTGCCAGCACTACGGGGGGCAGGAATGAGCAGTTCTTC
clone_size: many; j_call: TRBJ2-5; d_call: TRBD1; v_call: TRBV11-2; cdr3_aa: CASSFYRGPETQYF; cdr3_nt: TGTGCCAGCAGCTTTTACAGGGGGCCGGAGACCCAGTACTTC
clone_size: many; j_call: TRBJ2-1; d_call: TRBD1; v_call: TRBV7-2; cdr3_aa: CASSFDRGSHNEQFF; cdr3_nt: TGTGCCAGCAGCTTCGACAGGGGTTCACACAATGAGCAGTTCTTC
clone_size: many; j_call: TRBJ2-6; d_call: .; v_call: TRBV28; cdr3_aa: CASSLIGVGANVLTF; cdr3_nt: TGTGCCAGCAGTTTAATCGGGGTCGGGGCCAACGTCCTGACTTTC
clone_size: many; j_call: TRBJ2-2; d_call: TRBD1; v_call: TRBV7-8; cdr3_aa: CASSLQGQGNTGELFF; cdr3_nt: TGTGCCAGCAGCCTACAGGGACAGGGGAACACCGGGGAGCTGTTTTTT
clone_size: many; j_call: TRBJ1-2; d_call: .; v_call: TRBV6-5; cdr3_aa: CASTQRGNPEPNYGYTF; cdr3_nt: TGTGCCAGCACCCAGAGGGGGAATCCCGAGCCTAACTATGGCTACACCTTC
clone_size: once; j_call: TRBJ1-6; d_call: .; v_call: TRBV18; cdr3_aa: CASSPRDRSNSPLHF; cdr3_nt: TGTGCCAGCTCACCGAGGGACCGCTCGAATTCACCCCTCCACTTT
clone_size: many; j_call: TRBJ2-3; d_call: .; v_call: TRBV6-5; cdr3_aa: CASRTGRKTDTQYF; cdr3_nt: TGTGCCAGCAGAACAGGGAGGAAAACAGATACGCAGTATTTT
clone_size: few; j_call: TRBJ2-4; d_call: .; v_call: TRBV27; cdr3_aa: CASSSHSSVAKNIQYF; cdr3_nt: TGTGCCAGCAGCTCCCACAGTTCCGTAGCCAAAAACATTCAGTACTTC
clone_size: .; j_call: TRBJ1-1; d_call: .; v_call: TRBV7-7; cdr3_aa: CASSFKKNTEAFF; cdr3_nt: TGTGCTAGCAGCTTTAAGAAGAACACTGAAGCTTTCTTT
clone_size: .; j_call: TRBJ1-2; d_call: .; v_call: TRBV20-1; cdr3_aa: CSARAFEGVYGYTF; cdr3_nt: TGCAGTGCTAGAGCGTTCGAAGGCGTCTATGGCTACACCTTC
clone_size: many; j_call: TRBJ2-6; d_call: TRBD1; v_call: TRBV6-2/TRBV6-3; cdr3_aa: CASTEGQHSGANVLTF; cdr3_nt: TGTGCCAGCACCGAGGGACAGCACTCTGGGGCCAACGTCCTGACTTTC
clone_size: many; j_call: TRBJ1-1; d_call: .; v_call: TRBV19; cdr3_aa: CASSILGAENTEAFF; cdr3_nt: TGTGCCAGTAGTATTTTAGGGGCCGAGAACACTGAAGCTTTCTTT
clone_size: few; j_call: TRBJ2-1; d_call: .; v_call: TRBV3-1; cdr3_aa: CASSPSVAYNEQFF; cdr3_nt: TGTGCCAGCAGCCCTAGCGTAGCCTACAATGAGCAGTTCTTC
clone_size: many; j_call: TRBJ1-2; d_call: .; v_call: TRBV5-1; cdr3_aa: CASSPGEGYGYTF; cdr3_nt: TGCGCCAGCAGCCCAGGGGAGGGATATGGCTACACCTTC
clone_size: .; j_call: TRBJ2-2; d_call: TRBD1; v_call: TRBV20-1; cdr3_aa: CSARDTGTGVTGELFF; cdr3_nt: TGCAGTGCTAGGGACACCGGGACAGGGGTCACCGGGGAGCTGTTTTTT
clone_size: few; j_call: TRBJ2-2; d_call: TRBD2; v_call: TRBV19; cdr3_aa: CASTSPTGGGIGELFF; cdr3_nt: TGTGCCAGTACCTCCCCGACGGGGGGGGGTATCGGGGAGCTGTTTTTT
clone_size: .; j_call: TRBJ2-3; d_call: TRBD2; v_call: TRBV29-1; cdr3_aa: CSVSGGPPRDTDTQYF; cdr3_nt: TGCAGCGTAAGCGGGGGGCCCCCCCGCGACACAGATACGCAGTATTTT
clone_size: many; j_call: TRBJ1-1; d_call: .; v_call: TRBV6-2/TRBV6-3; cdr3_aa: CASSYGGAGSNTEAFF; cdr3_nt: TGTGCCAGCAGTTATGGCGGAGCAGGGTCGAACACTGAAGCTTTCTTT
clone_size: .; j_call: TRBJ1-5; d_call: TRBD1; v_call: TRBV20-1; cdr3_aa: CSAGTRQGGQPQHF; cdr3_nt: TGCAGTGCTGGCACCCGACAGGGAGGTCAGCCCCAGCATTTT
clone_size: many; j_call: TRBJ2-1; d_call: .; v_call: TRBV5-1; cdr3_aa: CASSLDRETVEQFF; cdr3_nt: TGCGCCAGCAGCTTGGACCGGGAAACGGTAGAGCAGTTCTTC
clone_size: many; j_call: TRBJ1-4; d_call: .; v_call: TRBV7-9; cdr3_aa: CASSLEQEYEKLFF; cdr3_nt: TGTGCCAGCAGCTTAGAACAGGAGTATGAAAAACTGTTTTTT
clone_size: many; j_call: TRBJ2-3; d_call: .; v_call: TRBV11-3; cdr3_aa: CASSPKRGGGPSTDTQYF; cdr3_nt: TGTGCCAGCAGCCCCAAGAGAGGCGGGGGCCCTTCCACAGATACGCAGTATTTT
clone_size: many; j_call: TRBJ1-5; d_call: .; v_call: TRBV7-9; cdr3_aa: CASSFFTGYSNQPQHF; cdr3_nt: TGTGCCAGCAGCTTTTTCACAGGGTATAGCAATCAGCCCCAGCATTTT
clone_size: .; j_call: TRBJ2-5; d_call: .; v_call: TRBV6-4; cdr3_aa: CASSEVAGQQETQYF; cdr3_nt: TGTGCCAGCAGTGAAGTGGCGGGGCAGCAAGAGACCCAGTACTTC
clone_size: many; j_call: TRBJ1-2; d_call: TRBD1; v_call: TRBV7-2; cdr3_aa: CASSPAGQTIINYGYTF; cdr3_nt: TGTGCCAGCAGCCCCGCGGGACAGACTATTATTAACTATGGCTACACCTTC
clone_size: many; j_call: TRBJ1-5; d_call: .; v_call: TRBV7-8; cdr3_aa: CASSRELNQPQHF; cdr3_nt: TGTGCCAGCAGTCGGGAACTCAATCAGCCCCAGCATTTT
clone_size: many; j_call: TRBJ2-1; d_call: TRBD2; v_call: TRBV6-2/TRBV6-3; cdr3_aa: CASRALADSYNEQFF; cdr3_nt: TGTGCCAGCAGAGCTCTAGCGGATTCGTACAATGAGCAGTTCTTC
clone_size: few; j_call: TRBJ1-5; d_call: TRBD1; v_call: TRBV7-9; cdr3_aa: CASSHGDREFNQPQHF; cdr3_nt: TGTGCCAGCAGCCACGGGGACAGGGAGTTCAATCAGCCCCAGCATTTT
clone_size: many; j_call: TRBJ1-6; d_call: .; v_call: TRBV6-6; cdr3_aa: CASSYRGDNSPLHF; cdr3_nt: TGTGCCAGCAGTTACCGGGGAGATAATTCACCCCTCCACTTT
clone_size: .; j_call: TRBJ2-2; d_call: TRBD1; v_call: TRBV28; cdr3_aa: CASSLRQGLRGTGELFF; cdr3_nt: TGTGCCAGCAGTTTACGACAGGGGTTGAGGGGCACCGGGGAGCTGTTTTTT
clone_size: .; j_call: TRBJ2-5; d_call: TRBD2; v_call: TRBV27; cdr3_aa: CASSFQRGRQETQYF; cdr3_nt: TGTGCCAGCAGTTTCCAGCGGGGACGACAAGAGACCCAGTACTTC
clone_size: many; j_call: TRBJ1-5; d_call: .; v_call: TRBV28; cdr3_aa: CASSNGQPYSNQPQHF; cdr3_nt: TGTGCCAGCAGTAACGGACAGCCTTATAGCAATCAGCCCCAGCATTTT
clone_size: many; j_call: TRBJ2-1; d_call: TRBD1; v_call: TRBV7-8; cdr3_aa: CASSPGTDDNEQFF; cdr3_nt: TGTGCCAGCAGCCCTGGGACAGATGACAATGAGCAGTTCTTC